Shown below are 31 T cell receptor beta chains from a single sample sequenced in a study of control samples from healthy donors and cancer patients (dated by TCRdb to between 2020 and 2021). Receptor amplification or capture employed the immunoSEQ multiplex PCR assay. TCRdb took over this immuneACCESS table, retaining in-frame rearrangements with V and J assigned. Such tables are incomplete; in checked studies, under half of the missing clones stem from an unresolved V gene, and the remainder is unexplained. The sample table lists roughly 52,000 clones, about 95% of them with a count of one. Of the sample, less than 3% is held by the ten largest clones. The specimen was blood. Receptors were obtained from a man aged 25 to 40 in good health.

V is TRBV2 and J is TRBJ1-2; D is unclear. The CDR3 has 14 residues. Trimming took 1 base from V and 4 from J, leaving 10 bases between them. Germline CDR1 is SNHLY and CDR2 is FYNNEI. CDR3: CASSEGNSIYGYTF. The CDR3 DNA sequence: TGTGCCAGCAGTGAAGGGAACAGTATCTATGGCTACACCTTC.

The chain has TRBV6-5 and TRBJ2-5; 11 bases map to TRBD2. The J segment lost 5 bases and the V segment lost 6 bases, leaving 8 bases of the junction unmatched. Germline-derived CDR1 and CDR2 are MNHEY and SVGAGI. CDR3 length equals 15 residues. Here the CDR3 reads CASSHTTSGSETQYF. The CDR3 coding sequence is TGTGCCAGCAGCCACACAACTAGCGGGAGTGAGACCCAGTACTTC.

The chain combines TRBV18 with TRBJ2-1, with D possibly matching TRBD1 (6 bases). The CDR3 runs 13 residues. Germline V gene lookup returns CDR1 KGHSH and CDR2 LQKENI. The ends were cut back, 5 bases at V and 10 bases at J, with 15 bases in the middle. CDR3 DNA sequence: TGTGCCAGCTCAAGGAAGGGTGGGACAGAGCAGTTCTTC. This codes for CASSRKGGTEQFF.

The rearrangement links TRBV11-2 to TRBJ2-7; D unclear. Per germline, CDR1 SGHAT and CDR2 FQNNGV. The CDR3 extends over 16 amino acids. The V gene lost 1 base and the J gene lost 0 bases, with 13 bases spanning the gap. DNA for the CDR3: TGTGCCAGCAGCTTAGTCGGGCAGGATAGCTCCTACGAGCAGTACTTC. Protein product: CASSLVGQDSSYEQYF.

This chain uses TRBV7-2 with TRBJ1-6, with D perhaps TRBD1 (5 bases). Trimming removed 5 bases from V and 7 bases from J, with 15 bases in between. Germline V CDR1 and CDR2: SGHTA, FQGNSA. This CDR3 spans 15 amino acids. For the CDR3, the DNA is TGTGCCAGCAGCCAATCAGGGTTTCGCAATTCACCCCTCCACTTT. Translating it yields CASSQSGFRNSPLHF.

The chain links TRBV5-1 to TRBJ2-3, with unresolved D. Trimming took 0 bases from V and 6 from J, leaving 5 bases between them. CDR3 length: 12 residues. The germline CDR1 and CDR2 sequences are SGHRS and YFSETQ. In DNA form, the CDR3 reads TGCGCCAGCAGCTTGGGTGAGGATACGCAGTATTTT. Translation gives CASSLGEDTQYF. Together with reference TRBV5-1 and TRBJ2-3, the CDR3 gives the full variable domain: KAGVTQTPRYLIKTRGQQVTLSCSPISGHRSVSWYQQTPGQGLQFLFEYFSETQRNKGNFPGRFSGRQFSNSRSEMNVSTLELGDSALYLCASSLGEDTQYFGPGTRLTVL.

The chain links TRBV28 to TRBJ2-1; D ambiguous. The CDR3 has 12 residues. Germline V lookup: CDR1 MDHEN, CDR2 SYDVKM. The V end lost 4 bases, the J end lost 7 bases, and 8 bases lay between the germline ends. The CDR3 loop reads CASSSGPNEQFF. The DNA for the CDR3 is TGTGCCAGCAGTTCGGGCCCAAATGAGCAGTTCTTC.

The chain links TRBV27 to TRBJ2-1; no clear D gene. This CDR3 spans 14 amino acids. Germline CDR1 reads MNHEY; CDR2 reads SMNVEV (reference sequence). Trimming cost V 2 bases and J 9 bases, with 14 bases left between them. Written as DNA, the CDR3 is TGTGCCAGCAGTTTAGGTCCGATGAGAGGTGAGCAGTTCTTC. The encoded protein is CASSLGPMRGEQFF.

This chain uses TRBV5-1 with TRBJ2-3; D not resolved. Between the trimmed V and J ends, which lost 2 bases and 0 bases, there was a span of 13 bases. In germline, CDR1 is SGHRS, CDR2 YFSETQ. The CDR3 sequence is 16 residues long. DNA for the CDR3: TGCGCCAGCAGCTTTGCCAGCTCAGGTAGCACAGATACGCAGTATTTT. Translating gives CASSFASSGSTDTQYF.

The genes are TRBV12-3 or TRBV12-4 and TRBJ2-7; D is undetermined. Trimming left V 6 bases short and J 0 bases short, with 6 bases between. CDR3 length: 12 residues. DNA of the CDR3: TGTGCCAGCAGCCCAAGCTCCTACGAGCAGTACTTC. Translating gives CASSPSSYEQYF.

J is TRBJ2-1 and V is TRBV19; TRBD2 is a possible D gene (6 bases). There are 14 residues in the CDR3. The germline V gene has CDR1 LNHDA and CDR2 SQIVND (reference sequence). The V and J ends lost 6 bases and 5 bases respectively, with 14 bases between them. CDR3 region: CASRARGNNNEQFF. The DNA of the CDR3 is TGTGCCAGTAGGGCCCGCGGGAATAACAATGAGCAGTTCTTC.

The gene calls are TRBV1 and TRBJ2-1; the DNA was not compared with TRBD1, the D call given in the table. TRBV1 is a listed pseudogene. This CDR3 has 13 amino acids. This CDR3 reads CTSSHRTGVEQFF. The CDR3 bases are TGCACCAGCAGCCACCGGACAGGGGTAGAGCAGTTCTTC.

This sequence joins TRBV5-1 and TRBJ2-4, with D possibly TRBD1 on 6 matching bases. Germline CDR1 and CDR2: SGHRS and YFSETQ. The ends were cut back, 6 bases at V and 7 bases at J, with 17 bases in the middle. CDR3 length equals 14 residues. CDR3 nucleotide sequence: TGCGCCAGCAAATGGGGCTGGGGGCAGAACATTCAGTACTTC. Residues: CASKWGWGQNIQYF.

V is TRBV6-5 and J is TRBJ2-1, with TRBD1 identical over 9 bases. The J segment lost 0 bases and the V segment lost 8 bases, leaving 5 bases of the junction unmatched. The germline gives CDR1 MNHEY, CDR2 SVGAGI. The CDR3 is 15 residues long. The CDR3 loop reads CASGKTGGSYNEQFF. In DNA form, the CDR3 reads TGTGCCAGCGGTAAGACAGGGGGCTCCTACAATGAGCAGTTCTTC.

This rearrangement joins TRBV19 to TRBJ2-1; D is perhaps TRBD2 (6 bases). The germline V gene encodes CDR1 LNHDA and CDR2 SQIVND (reference sequence). Deletions cut 7 bases from V and 0 bases from J, with 13 bases between. This CDR3 is 15 amino acids long. CDR3: CASNRGLSSYNEQFF. The CDR3 DNA reads TGTGCCAGTAACCGGGGACTTAGCTCCTACAATGAGCAGTTCTTC.

The chain is built from TRBV19 and TRBJ1-1, with 7 bases aligning to TRBD1. The CDR3 has 14 amino acids. Per the germline V gene, CDR1 is LNHDA and CDR2 is SQIVND (reference sequence). V trimming: 4 bases; J trimming: 5 bases; junction bases outside the gene matches: 7. The CDR3 DNA sequence: TGTGCCAGTAGTACCTGGAGGGGGCTAACTGAAGCTTTCTTT. This translates into CASSTWRGLTEAFF.

The V call is TRBV13, the J call TRBJ1-1; TRBD1 is a possible D gene (5 bases). Between the trimmed V and J ends, which lost 2 bases and 10 bases, there was a span of 17 bases. The CDR3 is made up of 14 amino acids. CDR1 is PRHDT and CDR2 is FYEKMQ in the germline V gene (reference sequence). CDR3 region: CASSLSSGSLGAFF. CDR3 in DNA: TGTGCCAGCAGCTTAAGCTCAGGGTCCCTTGGAGCTTTCTTT.

The rearrangement links TRBV10-3 to TRBJ2-1; 9 bases are a match to TRBD2. Trimming took 3 bases from V and 10 from J; bases not matched to a gene: 10. There are 15 residues in the CDR3. Germline V lookup: CDR1 ENHRY, CDR2 SYGVKD. CDR3 residues: CAISEGTSRVGEQFF. Written as DNA, the CDR3 is TGTGCCATCAGTGAAGGGACTAGCCGGGTGGGGGAGCAGTTCTTC.

The chain employs TRBV28 and TRBJ2-7, with a tentative D call TRBD2 (5 bases). Per the germline V gene, CDR1 is MDHEN and CDR2 is SYDVKM. This CDR3 contains 13 residues. Trimming removed 6 bases from V and 3 bases from J, with 12 bases in between. CDR3 nucleotide sequence: TGTGCCAGCAGCCCCGGACTCGGCTACGAGCAGTACTTC. Residues: CASSPGLGYEQYF.

This clone showed up just once. This chain links TRBV7-6 with TRBJ2-7; TRBD2 matches at 8 bases. The CDR3 is 17 residues long. In germline, CDR1 is SGHVS, CDR2 FNYEAQ. J was trimmed by 5 bases and V by 5 bases; bases with no gene match: 17. The CDR3 DNA sequence: TGTGCCAGCAGCCCTCCCAAGCGGGAGTCATTATATGACGAGCAGTACTTC. Its protein product is CASSPPKRESLYDEQYF.

This chain joins TRBV19 and TRBJ1-5, with 8 positions matching TRBD1. This CDR3 comprises 14 residues. Trimming took 7 bases from V and 6 from J; bases not matched to a gene: 8. Germline V gene lookup returns CDR1 LNHDA and CDR2 SQIVND (reference sequence). The CDR3 nucleotides are TGTGCCAGTACCAGGACAGGGTATGGTCAGCCCCAGCATTTT. Protein sequence: CASTRTGYGQPQHF.

The rearrangement links TRBV12-3 or TRBV12-4 to TRBJ2-7, with 7 bases aligning to TRBD2. This CDR3 is built from 12 residues. The ends lost 6 bases at V and 5 bases at J; junction bases unmatched: 4. The CDR3 DNA follows: TGTGCCAGCAGCCTGGGACTAAACGAGCAGTACTTC. Protein sequence: CASSLGLNEQYF.

The J gene is TRBJ2-1, the V gene TRBV5-6, with a possible D match to TRBD2 (6 bases). This CDR3 has 17 amino acids. The germline V and J ends were trimmed by 0 bases and 1 base, with 14 bases remaining between them. Germline assignment: CDR1 SGHDT and CDR2 YYEEEE. This CDR3 reads CASSLEVRERSYNEQFF. In nucleotides, the CDR3 is TGTGCCAGCAGCTTGGAGGTCCGGGAGAGGTCCTACAATGAGCAGTTCTTC.

This clone was observed a single time. This chain links TRBV5-1 with TRBJ2-5, with TRBD2 matching over 10 bases. The length of the CDR3 is 16 residues. Trimming took 0 bases from V and 4 from J; bases not matched to a gene: 6. The germline V gene has CDR1 SGHRS and CDR2 YFSETQ. CDR3: CASSLGASGSRETQYF. In DNA form, the CDR3 reads TGCGCCAGCAGCTTGGGCGCTAGCGGGAGCAGAGAGACCCAGTACTTC.

The chain has TRBV3-1 (or the pseudogene TRBV3-2) and TRBJ1-6, with a tentative D call TRBD1 (6 bases). CDR3 length equals 16 residues. Germline CDR1 reads LGHDT; CDR2 reads YNNKEL (reference sequence). V was pared by 2 bases and J by 10 bases, with 18 bases between. The CDR3 protein is CASSQLGQGPGSPLHF. The CDR3, as DNA: TGTGCCAGCAGCCAATTGGGGCAGGGGCCGGGCTCACCCCTCCACTTT.

This chain links TRBV7-3 with TRBJ2-1; 7 bases map to TRBD2. CDR1 is SGHTA and CDR2 is FQGTGA in the germline V gene. The CDR3 is made up of 16 amino acids. Unmatched junction bases numbered 9, after V lost 0 bases and J lost 7 bases. CDR3 in amino acids: CASSLTGTTSGNEQFF. CDR3 coding DNA: TGTGCCAGCAGCTTAACCGGGACTACCTCGGGGAATGAGCAGTTCTTC. Full variable domain (missing parts from reference TRBV7-3 and TRBJ2-1): GAGVSQTPSNKVTEKGKYVELRCDPISGHTALYWYRQSLGQGPEFLIYFQGTGAADDSGLPNDRFFAVRPEGSVSTLKIQRTERGDSAVYLCASSLTGTTSGNEQFFGPGTRLTVL.

The rearrangement links TRBV7-9 to TRBJ2-3; D is tentatively TRBD1 or TRBD2 (5 bases each). This CDR3 has 16 amino acids. Trimming cost V 5 bases and J 3 bases, with 18 bases left between them. Germline CDR1 reads SEHNR; CDR2 reads FQNEAQ (reference sequence). In DNA form, the CDR3 reads TGTGCCAGCAGCCTAGGGGACCGGACCGAAACAGATACGCAGTATTTT. Encoded protein: CASSLGDRTETDTQYF.

The rearrangement links TRBV28 to TRBJ2-3; D is unclear. V lost 1 base, J lost 5 bases, and 4 bases lay in between. CDR1 is MDHEN, CDR2 SYDVKM, per germline. The CDR3 has 12 residues. The CDR3 DNA reads as TGTGCCAGCAGTTTATTTGGAGATACGCAGTATTTT. Its protein product is CASSLFGDTQYF. Full variable domain (rest looked up from reference TRBV28 and TRBJ2-3): DVKVTQSSRYLVKRTGEKVFLECVQDMDHENMFWYRQDPGLGLRLIYFSYDVKMKEKGDIPEGYSVSREKKERFSLILESASTNQTSMYLCASSLFGDTQYFGPGTRLTVL.

This clone ranks as medium-sized (0.01 to 0.1%). V usage is TRBV6-4 and J usage is TRBJ2-3; weak D call: TRBD2 (6 bases). The germline V gene encodes CDR1 MRHNA and CDR2 SNTAGT. Trimming left V 2 bases short and J 0 bases short, with 9 bases between. The CDR3 extends over 15 amino acids. The CDR3: CASSDSGSSTDTQYF. The CDR3 coding sequence is TGTGCCAGCAGTGACAGCGGGTCTAGCACAGATACGCAGTATTTT.

The rearrangement links TRBV21-1 to TRBJ1-5; TRBD1 was called by the table and not checked on the DNA. TRBV21-1 corresponds to a pseudogene. CDR3 length equals 14 residues. CDR3 in DNA: TGTGCCAGCAGCAAGGGACAGGGCGCTCAGCCCCAGCATTTT. Its protein is CASSKGQGAQPQHF.

The J gene is TRBJ1-1, the V gene TRBV5-1, with unresolved D. V was cut by 1 base and J by 8 bases, with 9 bases left in between. The CDR3 covers 12 residues. Germline values: CDR1 SGHRS, CDR2 YFSETQ. CDR3 region: CASSLNGPEAFF. The CDR3, as DNA: TGCGCCAGCAGCTTGAATGGGCCCGAAGCTTTCTTT.